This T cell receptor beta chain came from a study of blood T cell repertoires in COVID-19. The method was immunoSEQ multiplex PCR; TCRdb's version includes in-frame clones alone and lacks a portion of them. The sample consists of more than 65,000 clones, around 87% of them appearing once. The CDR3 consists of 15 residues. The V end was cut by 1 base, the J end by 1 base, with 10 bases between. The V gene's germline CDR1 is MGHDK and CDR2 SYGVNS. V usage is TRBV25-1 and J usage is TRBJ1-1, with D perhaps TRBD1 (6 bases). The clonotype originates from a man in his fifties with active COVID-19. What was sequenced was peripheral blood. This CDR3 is CASSESPRGNTEAFF. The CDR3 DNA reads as TGTGCCAGCAGTGAATCTCCCAGGGGGAACACTGAAGCTTTCTTT.